This TCR beta chain was captured by sequencing in a study of OX40 agonist ivuxolimab in advanced cancers. Notes on the study in general: In CD8+ T cells, expanded clones were on average more numerous than in CD4+.

Data came from immunoSEQ multiplex PCR; TCRdb stores just in-frame clones and leaves some out. The table lists about 66,000 clones, about nine tenths of them singletons. A few counts support this clone. The target antigen is unknown. In germline, CDR1 is MGHDK, CDR2 SYGVNS. The length of the CDR3 is 15 residues. Between the trimmed V and J ends, which lost 1 base and 0 bases, there was a span of 7 bases. This sequence joins TRBV25-1 and TRBJ1-3, with D unclear. This specimen was CD4+ or CD8+ T cells sorted from blood, taken in a trial of the OX40 agonist ivuxolimab. The sequence came from an adult with an advanced solid tumor such as melanoma, head and neck, liver or kidney cancer. The CDR3 DNA sequence: TGTGCCAGCAGTGAATTGGAGGGCTCTGGAAACACCATATATTTT. Protein sequence: CASSELEGSGNTIYF. Full variable domain (missing parts from reference TRBV25-1 and TRBJ1-3): EADIYQTPRYLVIGTGKKITLECSQTMGHDKMYWYQQDPGMELHLIHYSYGVNSTEKGDLSSESTVSRIRTEHFPLTLESARPSHTSQYLCASSELEGSGNTIYFGEGSWLTVV.